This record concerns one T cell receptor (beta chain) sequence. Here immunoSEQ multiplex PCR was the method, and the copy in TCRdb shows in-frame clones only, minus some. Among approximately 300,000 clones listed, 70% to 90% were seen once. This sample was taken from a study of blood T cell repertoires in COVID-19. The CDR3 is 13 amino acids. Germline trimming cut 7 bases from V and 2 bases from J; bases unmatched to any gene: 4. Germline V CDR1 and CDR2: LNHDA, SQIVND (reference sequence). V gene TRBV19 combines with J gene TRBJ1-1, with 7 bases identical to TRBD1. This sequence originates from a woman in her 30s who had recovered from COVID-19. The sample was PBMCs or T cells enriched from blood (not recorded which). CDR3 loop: CASKQGTNTEAFF. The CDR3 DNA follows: TGTGCCAGTAAACAGGGGACTAACACTGAAGCTTTCTTT.